Listed here are 11 T cell receptor beta chains from one sample, sequenced in a study of T cell changes during pregnancy in multiple sclerosis (dated by TCRdb to about 2019). Preparation of the library involved the immunoSEQ multiplex PCR assay. In TCRdb, the immuneACCESS table is reduced to in-frame sequences with V and J assigned. These tables do not hold every clone; where another copy was compared, an unresolved V gene accounts for under half, and the others remain unexplained. This sample lists 20,000 to 25,000 clones; under 90% were detected once. The ten largest make up 6.5% to 8% of the sample. Material: CD8+ T cells from peripheral blood mononuclear cells, obtained before pregnancy. The receptors come from a female donor with multiple sclerosis, enrolled in a pregnancy study.

This chain uses TRBV9 with TRBJ2-5; D is perhaps TRBD2 (5 bases). V lost 1 base, J lost 0 bases, and 10 bases lay in between. The CDR3 loop spans 15 amino acids. CDR1 and CDR2 from the germline V gene are SGDLS and YYNGEE. CDR3 in amino acids: CASSVLATYQETQYF. CDR3 in DNA: TGTGCCAGCAGCGTATTAGCGACTTACCAAGAGACCCAGTACTTC.

This rearrangement joins TRBV30 to TRBJ2-1, with 13 positions matching TRBD2. CDR1 is GTSNPN, CDR2 SVGIG, per germline (reference sequence). The CDR3 is made up of 16 amino acids. V trimming: 5 bases; J trimming: 7 bases; junction bases outside the gene matches: 11. For the CDR3, the DNA is TGTGCCTGGGACGGACTAGCGGGAGTGGGGAGGAATGAGCAGTTCTTC. The encoded protein is CAWDGLAGVGRNEQFF.

The chain recombines TRBV5-1 with TRBJ2-3; TRBD1 aligns across 7 bases. Germline V gene data show CDR1 as SGHRS and CDR2 as YFSETQ. The CDR3 extends over 16 amino acids. With V trimmed by 10 bases and J by 3 bases, 17 bases remained unmatched. In DNA form, the CDR3 reads TGCGCCTCCAGAATTACAGGGGAATGGAGAACAGATACGCAGTATTTT. Translating gives CASRITGEWRTDTQYF. The variable domain in full, completed from reference TRBV5-1 and TRBJ2-3, reads KAGVTQTPRYLIKTRGQQVTLSCSPISGHRSVSWYQQTPGQGLQFLFEYFSETQRNKGNFPGRFSGRQFSNSRSEMNVSTLELGDSALYLCASRITGEWRTDTQYFGPGTRLTVL.

The chain uses TRBV18 and TRBJ2-3; D possibly corresponds to TRBD1 (6 bases). Germline CDR1 is KGHSH and CDR2 is LQKENI. Trimming took off 1 base at V and 1 base at J, with 12 bases between the two ends. The CDR3 covers 16 residues. The CDR3 sequence is CASSPLSGDGTDTQYF. The CDR3 DNA is TGTGCCAGCTCACCACTTTCAGGGGATGGCACAGATACGCAGTATTTT.

CDR3 nucleotide sequence: TGTGCCAGCAGTTGGACAGGGGATACCTACAGAGAGCAGTACTTC. It specifies CASSWTGDTYREQYF. J is TRBJ2-7 and V is TRBV6-5, with 9 bases fitting TRBD1. Germline trimming cut 4 bases from V and 7 bases from J; bases unmatched to any gene: 11. This CDR3 spans 15 amino acids. The germline V gene encodes CDR1 MNHEY and CDR2 SVGAGI.

The chain couples TRBV25-1 to TRBJ2-7; the match to TRBD1 covers 7 bases. Germline loops: CDR1 MGHDK, CDR2 SYGVNS. Trimming at V came to 4 bases and at J to 3 bases, leaving 15 bases not matched to a gene. This CDR3 is built from 17 residues. CDR3 in amino acids: CASSGQIRDRGVYEQYF. The CDR3 DNA is TGTGCCAGCAGTGGACAGATACGGGACAGAGGGGTCTACGAGCAGTACTTC.

This clone is large (0.1 to 1%) within its sample. The genes are TRBV28 and TRBJ2-1; possibly TRBD2 for D (6 bases). This CDR3 comprises 15 residues. V was trimmed by 2 bases and J by 7 bases, leaving 15 bases between them. Germline V gene data show CDR1 as MDHEN and CDR2 as SYDVKM. The CDR3 sequence: CASSLGRDPLNEQFF. Here the CDR3 DNA reads TGTGCCAGCAGTTTAGGGCGGGACCCCTTGAATGAGCAGTTCTTC.

The chain joins TRBV2 to TRBJ2-2, with D perhaps TRBD1 (5 bases). The CDR3 loop spans 14 amino acids. In germline, CDR1 is SNHLY, CDR2 FYNNEI. V lost 7 bases to trimming and J lost 2 bases, with 11 bases between them. CDR3 region: CASTARENTGELFF. Written as DNA, the CDR3 is TGTGCCAGCACGGCCAGGGAAAACACCGGGGAGCTGTTTTTT.

The CDR3 DNA reads TGTGCCAGCAGCCCCGAGACAGGGTACACAGATACGCAGTATTTT. This encodes CASSPETGYTDTQYF. This sequence joins TRBV9 and TRBJ2-3; TRBD1 agrees at 7 bases. The CDR3 extends over 15 amino acids. Trimming removed 4 bases from V and 2 bases from J; junction bases left unmatched: 7. Looked up from germline, CDR1 is SGDLS and CDR2 is YYNGEE.

The V call is TRBV11-2, the J call TRBJ2-1; 16 positions match TRBD2. Germline V gene data show CDR1 as SGHAT and CDR2 as FQNNGV. There are 15 residues in the CDR3. Unmatched junction bases numbered 5, after V lost 5 bases and J lost 10 bases. Here the CDR3 DNA reads TGTGCCAGCAGCGTGGGACTAGCGGGAGGGTGGGAGCAGTTCTTC. Its translation is CASSVGLAGGWEQFF.

This clone appeared a single time. The rearrangement links TRBV4-1 to TRBJ1-5, with unresolved D. V was pared by 0 bases and J by 2 bases, with 14 bases between. Germline lookup yields CDR1 MGHRA and CDR2 YSYEKL. The CDR3 is 17 residues long. This CDR3 reads CASSQDLGRGGNQPQHF. The CDR3 DNA follows: TGCGCCAGCAGCCAAGATCTGGGGAGAGGAGGCAATCAGCCCCAGCATTTT.